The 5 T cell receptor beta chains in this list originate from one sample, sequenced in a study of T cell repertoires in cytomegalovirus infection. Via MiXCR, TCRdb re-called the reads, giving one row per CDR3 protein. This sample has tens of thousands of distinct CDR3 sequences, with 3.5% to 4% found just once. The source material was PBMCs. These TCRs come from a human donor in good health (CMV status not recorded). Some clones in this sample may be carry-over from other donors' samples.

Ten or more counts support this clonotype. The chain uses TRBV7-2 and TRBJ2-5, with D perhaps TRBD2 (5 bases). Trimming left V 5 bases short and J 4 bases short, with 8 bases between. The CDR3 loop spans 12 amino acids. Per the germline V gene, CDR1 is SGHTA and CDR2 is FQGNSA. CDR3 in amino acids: CASSDYVETQYF. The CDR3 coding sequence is TGTGCCAGCAGCGACTACGTAGAGACCCAGTACTTC.

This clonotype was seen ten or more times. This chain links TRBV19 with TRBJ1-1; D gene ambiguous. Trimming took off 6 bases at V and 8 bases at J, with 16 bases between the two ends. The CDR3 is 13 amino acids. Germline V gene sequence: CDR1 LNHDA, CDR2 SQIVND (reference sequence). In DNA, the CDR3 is TGTGCCAGTAGACAAATAGGAGCCGAGGAAGCTTTCTTT. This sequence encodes CASRQIGAEEAFF.

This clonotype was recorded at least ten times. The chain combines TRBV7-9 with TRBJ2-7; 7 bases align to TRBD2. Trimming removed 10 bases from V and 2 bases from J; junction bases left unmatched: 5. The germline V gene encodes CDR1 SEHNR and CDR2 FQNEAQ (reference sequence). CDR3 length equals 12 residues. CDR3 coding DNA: TGTGCCACCCAGCGGGATCCCTACGAGCAGTACTTC. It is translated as CATQRDPYEQYF.

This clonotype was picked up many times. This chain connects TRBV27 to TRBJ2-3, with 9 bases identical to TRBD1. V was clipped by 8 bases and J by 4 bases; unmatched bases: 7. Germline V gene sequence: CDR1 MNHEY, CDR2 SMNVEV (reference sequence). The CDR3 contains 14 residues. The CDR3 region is CASVGTGSPDTQYF. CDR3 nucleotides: TGTGCCAGCGTCGGGACAGGGAGCCCAGATACGCAGTATTTT.

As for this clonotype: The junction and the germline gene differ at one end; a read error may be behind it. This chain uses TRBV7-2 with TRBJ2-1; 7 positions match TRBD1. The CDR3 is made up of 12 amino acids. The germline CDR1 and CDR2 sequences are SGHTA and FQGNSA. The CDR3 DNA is TGTGCCAGCAGCATACAGGGGCATGAGCGGTTCTTC. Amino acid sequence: CASSIQGHERFF.